These T cell receptor beta chains were read from a single sample in a study of blood T cells in healthy people across ages. Each CDR3 protein gets one entry after TCRdb re-called the 5' RACE reads with MiXCR. The sample records 890,000 or so distinct CDR3 sequences, 60% to 80% being singletons. The sample comprised blood. These TCRs come from a man aged 30-40 years in good health. Each CDR3 is given with its conserved first and last residue. Fields, in order: clone size, V gene, D gene, J gene, CDR3 DNA, CDR3 protein. A D gene is named only where the DNA matches it firmly. Size tells how often a clone was seen (once, few, many) or the class of an expanded clone, and some rows leave it out.

NA,TRBV4-1,TRBD1,TRBJ1-2,TGCGCCAGCAGCCAAGATCCGCAGGGGGGCCGGGGCTACACCTTC,CASSQDPQGGRGYTF
NA,TRBV7-9,NA,TRBJ2-7,TGTGCCAGCAGCGAAGGACAGCGTCCTCTACGTCGGTACTTC,CASSEGQRPLRRYF
NA,TRBV6-9,TRBD2,TRBJ2-1,TGTGCCAGCAGTTGCGGGGGGTCGTACAATGAGCAGTTCTTC,CASSCGGSYNEQFF
many,TRBV5-1,TRBD2,TRBJ2-1,TGTGCCAGCAGCTTAGCGGGGGCCTACAATGAGCAGTTCTTC,CASSLAGAYNEQFF
few,TRBV5-6,NA,TRBJ2-7,TGTGCCAGCAGCCCGTGTTACGAGCAGTACTTC,CASSPCYEQYF
few,TRBV7-9,NA,TRBJ2-5,TGTGCCAGCAGCCAGGACTTCCAAGAGACCCAGTACTTC,CASSQDFQETQYF
NA,TRBV12-3/TRBV12-4,NA,TRBJ2-3,TGTGCCAGCAGTTTAAACAGTGGGCAGTATTTT,CASSLNSGQYF
NA,TRBV10-3,NA,TRBJ2-3,TGTGCCATCAGTGAAGTAGGGCAGGTTTTCACAGATACGCAGTATTTT,CAISEVGQVFTDTQYF
NA,TRBV20-1,NA,TRBJ1-5,TGCAGTGCTAGATCCCCTCAAGGTAGCAATCAGCCCCAGCATTTT,CSARSPQGSNQPQHF
once,TRBV5-1,NA,TRBJ1-2,TGCGCCAGCAGCCCCGACGCTCAAACTAACTATGGCTACACCTTC,CASSPDAQTNYGYTF
NA,TRBV28,TRBD1,TRBJ1-5,TGTGCCAGCAGGGGACAGGGCAATCAGCCCCAGCATTTT,CASRGQGNQPQHF
NA,TRBV27,TRBD1,TRBJ2-1,TGTGCCAGCAGTTTATCCGTACAGGGGGGTGAGCAGTTCTTC,CASSLSVQGGEQFF
NA,TRBV7-8,NA,TRBJ2-1,TGTGCCAGCAGTGGGAGGATAAATGAGCAGTTCTTC,CASSGRINEQFF
few,TRBV20-1,NA,TRBJ1-2,TGCAGTGCTAACGGGGGGCTCGACTATGGCTACACCTTC,CSANGGLDYGYTF
NA,TRBV6-5,NA,TRBJ1-4,TGTGCCAGCAGAGACAGCTCAACTAATGAAAAACTGTTTTTT,CASRDSSTNEKLFF
NA,TRBV4-2,NA,TRBJ1-1,TGTGCCAGCAGCCAAGATTGGGGGGTTACTGAAGCTTTCTTT,CASSQDWGVTEAFF
NA,TRBV12-5,NA,TRBJ2-3,TGTGCTAGTGAGGCGGGATACACAGATACGCAGTATTTT,CASEAGYTDTQYF
few,TRBV7-2,TRBD2,TRBJ2-7,TGTGCCAGCAGCCCCAGGTTGCGGGGGGGCAATTACGAGCAGTACTTC,CASSPRLRGGNYEQYF
NA,TRBV7-3,NA,TRBJ2-3,TGTGCCAGCAGCTTAACAATGGCAGATACGCAGTATTTT,CASSLTMADTQYF
NA,TRBV4-2,NA,TRBJ2-7,TGTGCCAGCAGCCAAGAGAGACTCGGCTCCTACGAGCAGTACTTC,CASSQERLGSYEQYF
many,TRBV6-2/TRBV6-3,NA,TRBJ2-3,TGTGCCAGCGCCCAGACAGGACCCACAGATACGCAGTATTTT,CASAQTGPTDTQYF
few,TRBV15,TRBD1,TRBJ1-2,TGTGCCACCAGCAGAGATGAGGGGGCTATTGGCTACACCTTC,CATSRDEGAIGYTF
few,TRBV15,NA,TRBJ2-5,TGTGCCACCAGCAGATCCACGGGGAGACAAGAGACCCAGTACTTC,CATSRSTGRQETQYF
NA,TRBV7-2,NA,TRBJ2-5,TGTGCCGGGGTGGGTGGCGAGACCCAGTACTTC,CAGVGGETQYF
few,TRBV12-3/TRBV12-4,TRBD2,TRBJ2-3,TGTGCCACCGACAAGGTTAGCGGGGGAGGTACGCAGTATTTT,CATDKVSGGGTQYF
NA,TRBV20-1,NA,TRBJ2-3,TGCAGTGCTAGCGGCTCTAGCACAGATACGCAGTATTTT,CSASGSSTDTQYF
NA,TRBV6-2/TRBV6-3,NA,TRBJ1-5,TGTGCCAGCAGTTTAATGAATCAGCCCCAGCATTTT,CASSLMNQPQHF
few,TRBV29-1,NA,TRBJ2-7,TGCAGCGCCGGAAAAAGCTCCTACGAGCAGTACTTC,CSAGKSSYEQYF
NA,TRBV7-9,TRBD1,TRBJ1-1,TGTGCCAGCAGACACCGACAGGGGGCCATGAACACTGAAGCTTTCTTT,CASRHRQGAMNTEAFF
few,TRBV18,NA,TRBJ2-1,TGTGCCAGCTCACCACCGGTCGCGGGAAGTGAGCAGTTCTTC,CASSPPVAGSEQFF
once,TRBV7-2,TRBD1,TRBJ2-5,TGTGCCAGCAGCTTAGATTATCGGGTTGGGGACAGGGGGCGAGAGCAGTACTTC,CASSLDYRVGDRGREQYF
NA,TRBV29-1,NA,TRBJ2-7,TGCAGCGTTCGTACAGAGGGAATCACCAGGGGCGAGCAGTACTTC,CSVRTEGITRGEQYF
NA,TRBV6-2/TRBV6-3,TRBD1,TRBJ1-1,TGTGCCAGCAGTTCGGGACAGGGGGCGCCGGCTGAAGCTTTCTTT,CASSSGQGAPAEAFF
NA,TRBV6-2/TRBV6-3,NA,TRBJ2-7,TGTGCCAGCAGTTACCAGGTAGGCGAGCAGTACTTC,CASSYQVGEQYF
NA,TRBV3-1,NA,TRBJ2-6,TGTGCCAGCAGCCAGCAGGAGGCCAACGTCCTGACTTTC,CASSQQEANVLTF
NA,TRBV6-5,NA,TRBJ1-4,TGTGCCAGCAGCCTTCAGCGTTCCGGTGAAAAACTGTTTTTT,CASSLQRSGEKLFF
few,TRBV28,NA,TRBJ1-2,TGTGCCAGCAGTTTCCTGGACAAGCGGGGCTACACCTTC,CASSFLDKRGYTF
NA,TRBV20-1,NA,TRBJ1-6,TGCAGTGCTAGAGGACCGGGGGGTAGAAATTCACCCCTCCACTTT,CSARGPGGRNSPLHF
NA,TRBV6-2/TRBV6-3,TRBD2,TRBJ2-3,TGTGCCACCTCCTCTAGCGGGGGCATCACAGATACGCAGTATTTT,CATSSSGGITDTQYF
few,TRBV7-2,TRBD2,TRBJ2-7,TGTGCCAGCAGCTTAGATAGCGGGGCTTACGAGCAGTACTTC,CASSLDSGAYEQYF
NA,TRBV4-3,NA,TRBJ2-5,TGCGCCAGCAGCCAAGATGCACAGAAAGAGACCCAGTACTTC,CASSQDAQKETQYF
few,TRBV4-2,NA,TRBJ2-1,TGTGCCAGCAGCCAAGATATCTCGCGGGGCCAGTTCTTC,CASSQDISRGQFF
NA,TRBV3-1,NA,TRBJ2-7,TGTGCCAGCAGCCAAGATAGGGGCTCCTACAATGAGCAGTACTTC,CASSQDRGSYNEQYF
NA,TRBV11-1,NA,TRBJ2-1,TGTGCCAGCAGCCCTAGTTCAGCAGAGAGCCACAATGAGCAGTTCTTC,CASSPSSAESHNEQFF
NA,TRBV28,NA,TRBJ2-2,TGTGCCAGCAGTTTGTGGGAGCCCGGGGAGCTGTTTTTT,CASSLWEPGELFF
few,TRBV7-2,TRBD2,TRBJ2-1,TGTGCCAGCAGCTCCGACGGACTAGCGGAAAATGAGCAGTTCTTC,CASSSDGLAENEQFF
NA,TRBV12-3/TRBV12-4,NA,TRBJ2-4,TGTGCCAGCAGTTTAGCAGGGAAAAACATTCAGTACTTC,CASSLAGKNIQYF
few,TRBV7-2,NA,TRBJ2-3,TGTGCCAGCAGCCCTGCGGGGACCACAGATACGCAGTATTTT,CASSPAGTTDTQYF
NA,TRBV7-9,NA,TRBJ2-3,TGTGCCAGCAGCCACGACAGGCCCCCGGGACCACGCACAGATACGCAGTATTTT,CASSHDRPPGPRTDTQYF
NA,TRBV28,NA,TRBJ2-3,TGTGCCAGCAGTGTTAGGGTCACAGATACGCAGTATTTT,CASSVRVTDTQYF
NA,TRBV7-9,NA,TRBJ1-4,TGTGCCAGCAGCCCCTTTGATAATGAAAAACTGTTTTTT,CASSPFDNEKLFF
NA,TRBV6-5,NA,TRBJ2-5,TGTGCCAGCAGTCGTAACTTGCAAGAGACCCAGTACTTC,CASSRNLQETQYF
once,TRBV12-3/TRBV12-4,NA,TRBJ1-5,TGTGCCAGCAGCCCAGAGGGGCCCCGACAGCCCCAGCATTTT,CASSPEGPRQPQHF
NA,TRBV7-2,TRBD2,TRBJ2-1,TGTGCCAGCAGGATAGCGGGGGGTGAGCAGTTCTTC,CASRIAGGEQFF
NA,TRBV5-1,NA,TRBJ1-1,TGCGCCAGCAAGGGACCGACGAACACTGAAGCTTTCTTT,CASKGPTNTEAFF
NA,TRBV7-9,NA,TRBJ1-4,TGTGCCAGCAGCACCAGGGATGAAAAACTGTTTTTT,CASSTRDEKLFF